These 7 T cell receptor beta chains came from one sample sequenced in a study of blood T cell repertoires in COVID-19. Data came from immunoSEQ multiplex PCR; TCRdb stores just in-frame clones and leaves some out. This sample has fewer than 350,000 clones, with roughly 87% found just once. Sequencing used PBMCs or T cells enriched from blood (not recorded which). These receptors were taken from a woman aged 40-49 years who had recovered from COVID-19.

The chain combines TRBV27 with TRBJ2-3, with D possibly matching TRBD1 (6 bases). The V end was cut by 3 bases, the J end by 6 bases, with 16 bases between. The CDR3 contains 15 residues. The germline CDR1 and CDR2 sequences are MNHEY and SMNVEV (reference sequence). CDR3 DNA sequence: TGTGCCAGCAGTTTTTTTGGGGGCCAGGGGGATACGCAGTATTTT. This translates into CASSFFGGQGDTQYF.

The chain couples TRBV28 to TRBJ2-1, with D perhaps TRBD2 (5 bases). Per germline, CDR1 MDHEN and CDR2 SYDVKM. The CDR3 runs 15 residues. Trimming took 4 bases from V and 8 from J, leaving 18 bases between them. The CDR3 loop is CASSSWGRGSDEQFF. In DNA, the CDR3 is TGTGCCAGCAGTTCCTGGGGTAGAGGGTCGGATGAGCAGTTCTTC.

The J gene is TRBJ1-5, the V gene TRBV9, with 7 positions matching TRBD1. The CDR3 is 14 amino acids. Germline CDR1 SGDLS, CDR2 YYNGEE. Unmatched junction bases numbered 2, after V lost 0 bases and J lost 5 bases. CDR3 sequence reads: CASSVGDSYQPQHF. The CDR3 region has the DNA TGTGCCAGCAGCGTAGGGGACAGCTATCAGCCCCAGCATTTT.

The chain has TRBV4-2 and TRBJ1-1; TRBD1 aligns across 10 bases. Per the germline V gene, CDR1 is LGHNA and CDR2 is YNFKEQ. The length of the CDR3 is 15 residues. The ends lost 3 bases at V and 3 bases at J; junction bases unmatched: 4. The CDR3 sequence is CASSQRTGGDTEAFF. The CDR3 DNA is TGTGCCAGCAGCCAGAGGACAGGGGGGGACACTGAAGCTTTCTTT.

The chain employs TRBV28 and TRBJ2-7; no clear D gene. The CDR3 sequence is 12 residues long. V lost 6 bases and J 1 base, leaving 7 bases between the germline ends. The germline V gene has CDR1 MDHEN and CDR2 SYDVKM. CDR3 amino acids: CASSPISYEQYF. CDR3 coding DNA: TGTGCCAGCAGCCCAATTTCCTACGAGCAGTACTTC.

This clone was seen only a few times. The CDR3 DNA sequence: TGTGCCAGCCGAATAGGGGGCGGCTCCTATAATTCACCCCTCCACTTT. Translating it yields CASRIGGGSYNSPLHF. J is TRBJ1-6 and V is TRBV28; TRBD1 aligns across 7 bases. J gave up 0 bases and V 8 bases, and 7 bases lay outside the gene matches. The CDR3 has 16 residues. CDR1 and CDR2 (germline): MDHEN, SYDVKM. Combining the CDR3 with reference TRBV28 and TRBJ1-6 gives the whole variable domain DVKVTQSSRYLVKRTGEKVFLECVQDMDHENMFWYRQDPGLGLRLIYFSYDVKMKEKGDIPEGYSVSREKKERFSLILESASTNQTSMYLCASRIGGGSYNSPLHFGNGTRLTVT.

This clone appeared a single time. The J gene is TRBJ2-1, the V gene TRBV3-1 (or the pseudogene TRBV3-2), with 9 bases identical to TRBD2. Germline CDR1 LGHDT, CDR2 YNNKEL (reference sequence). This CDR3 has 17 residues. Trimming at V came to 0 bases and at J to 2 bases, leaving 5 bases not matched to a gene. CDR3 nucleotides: TGTGCCAGCAGCCAAGATTCGACTAGCGGTGCCTACAATGAGCAGTTCTTC. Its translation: CASSQDSTSGAYNEQFF.